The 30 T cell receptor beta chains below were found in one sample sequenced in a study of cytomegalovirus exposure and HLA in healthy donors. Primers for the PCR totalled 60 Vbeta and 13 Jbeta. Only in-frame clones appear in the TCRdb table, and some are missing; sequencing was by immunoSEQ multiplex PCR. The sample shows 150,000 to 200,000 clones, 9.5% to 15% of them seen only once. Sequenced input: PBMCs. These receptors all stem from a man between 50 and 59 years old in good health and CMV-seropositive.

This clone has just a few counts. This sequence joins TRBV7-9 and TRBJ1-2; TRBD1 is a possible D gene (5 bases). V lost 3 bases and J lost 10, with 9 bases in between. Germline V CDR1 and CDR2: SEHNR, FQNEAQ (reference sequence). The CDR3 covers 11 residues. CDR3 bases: TGTGCCAGCAGCTTCGACAGCTTCTACACCTTC. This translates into CASSFDSFYTF.

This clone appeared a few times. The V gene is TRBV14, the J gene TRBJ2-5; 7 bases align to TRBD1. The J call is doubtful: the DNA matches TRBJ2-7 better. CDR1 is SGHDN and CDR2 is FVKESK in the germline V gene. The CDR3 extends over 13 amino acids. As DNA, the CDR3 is TGTGCCAGCAGTTGGACAGGCAACTACGAGCAGTACTTC. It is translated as CASSWTGNYEQYF.

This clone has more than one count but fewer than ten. CDR3 sequence reads: CASRLQGAVGNTIYF. Written as DNA, the CDR3 is TGTGCCAGCAGGCTTCAGGGGGCGGTAGGAAACACCATATATTTT. The chain joins TRBV27 to TRBJ1-3, with 8 bases matching TRBD1. The ends lost 6 bases at V and 4 bases at J; junction bases unmatched: 8. Per the germline V gene, CDR1 is MNHEY and CDR2 is SMNVEV (reference sequence). CDR3 length equals 15 residues.

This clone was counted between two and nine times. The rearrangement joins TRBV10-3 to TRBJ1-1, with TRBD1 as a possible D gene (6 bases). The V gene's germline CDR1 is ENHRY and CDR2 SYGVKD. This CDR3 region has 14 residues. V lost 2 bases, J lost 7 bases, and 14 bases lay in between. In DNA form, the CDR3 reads TGTGCCATCAGTGAGGGCAGGGGCAGGTTTGAAGCTTTCTTT. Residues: CAISEGRGRFEAFF.

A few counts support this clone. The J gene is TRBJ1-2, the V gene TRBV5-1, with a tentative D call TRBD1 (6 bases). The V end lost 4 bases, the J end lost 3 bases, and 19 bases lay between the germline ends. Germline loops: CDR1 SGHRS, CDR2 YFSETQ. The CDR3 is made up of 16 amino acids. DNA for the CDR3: TGCGCCAGCAGCCTCGACGGACAGATGCAATACTATGGCTACACCTTC. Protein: CASSLDGQMQYYGYTF.

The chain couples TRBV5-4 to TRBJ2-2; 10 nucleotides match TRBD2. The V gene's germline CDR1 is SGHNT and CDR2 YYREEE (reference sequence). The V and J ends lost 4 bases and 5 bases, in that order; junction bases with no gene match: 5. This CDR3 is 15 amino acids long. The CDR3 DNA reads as TGTGCCAGCAGCAGTAGCGGGGGGCCGACCGGGGAGCTGTTTTTT. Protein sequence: CASSSSGGPTGELFF. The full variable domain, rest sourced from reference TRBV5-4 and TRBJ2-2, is ETGVTQSPTHLIKTRGQQVTLRCSSQSGHNTVSWYQQALGQGPQFIFQYYREEENGRGNFPPRFSGLQFPNYSSELNVNALELDDSALYLCASSSSGGPTGELFFGEGSRLTVL.

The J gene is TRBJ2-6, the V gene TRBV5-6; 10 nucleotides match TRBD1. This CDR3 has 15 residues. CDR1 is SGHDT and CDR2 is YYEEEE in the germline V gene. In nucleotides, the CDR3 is TGTGCATCCCGGGACAGGGGTTCTGGGGCCAACGTCCTGACTTTC. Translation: CASRDRGSGANVLTF.

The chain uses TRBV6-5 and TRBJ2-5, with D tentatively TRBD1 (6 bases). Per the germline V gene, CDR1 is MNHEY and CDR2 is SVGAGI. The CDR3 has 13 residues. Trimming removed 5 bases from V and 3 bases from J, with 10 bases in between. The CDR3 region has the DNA TGTGCCAGCAGTCGGACAGCTGAAGAGACCCAGTACTTC. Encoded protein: CASSRTAEETQYF.

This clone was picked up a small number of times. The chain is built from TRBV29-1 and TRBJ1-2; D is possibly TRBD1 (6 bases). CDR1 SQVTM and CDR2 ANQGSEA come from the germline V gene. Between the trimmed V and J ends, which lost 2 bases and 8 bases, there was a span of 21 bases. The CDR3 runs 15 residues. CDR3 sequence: CSVEFLRTDAAGYTF. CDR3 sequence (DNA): TGCAGCGTTGAATTCCTGAGGACAGACGCCGCGGGCTACACCTTC.

Here the CDR3 reads CAGSGGTYNEQFF. In DNA, the CDR3 is TGTGCCGGTAGCGGGGGGACCTACAATGAGCAGTTCTTC. The V and J genes are TRBV30 and TRBJ2-1; 10 bases are shared with TRBD2. Germline V lookup: CDR1 GTSNPN, CDR2 SVGIG (reference sequence). V was pared by 8 bases and J by 2 bases, with 3 bases of the junction left unmatched. The CDR3 extends over 13 amino acids.

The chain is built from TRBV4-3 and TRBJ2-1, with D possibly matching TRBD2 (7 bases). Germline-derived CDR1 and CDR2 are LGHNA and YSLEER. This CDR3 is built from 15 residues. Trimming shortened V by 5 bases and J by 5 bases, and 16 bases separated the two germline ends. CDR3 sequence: CASSYGRGADNEQFF. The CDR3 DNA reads TGCGCCAGCAGCTATGGTCGGGGGGCAGACAATGAGCAGTTCTTC.

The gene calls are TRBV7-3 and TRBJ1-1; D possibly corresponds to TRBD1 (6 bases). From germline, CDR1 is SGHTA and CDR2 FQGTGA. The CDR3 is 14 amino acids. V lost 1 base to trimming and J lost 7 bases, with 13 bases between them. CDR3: CASSLSRSGVEAFF. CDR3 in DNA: TGTGCCAGCAGCTTAAGTAGGTCAGGGGTTGAAGCTTTCTTT.

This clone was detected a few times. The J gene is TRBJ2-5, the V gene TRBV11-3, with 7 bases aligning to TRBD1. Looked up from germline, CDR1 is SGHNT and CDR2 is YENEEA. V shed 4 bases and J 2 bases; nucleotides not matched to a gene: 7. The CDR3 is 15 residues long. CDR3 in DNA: TGTGCCAGCAGCTCGTTCCGGGACAGACAAGAGACCCAGTACTTC. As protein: CASSSFRDRQETQYF.

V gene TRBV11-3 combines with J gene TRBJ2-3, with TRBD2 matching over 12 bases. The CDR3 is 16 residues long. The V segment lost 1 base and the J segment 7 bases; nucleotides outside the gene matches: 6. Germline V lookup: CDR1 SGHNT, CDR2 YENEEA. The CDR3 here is CASSLGLAGGRHTQYF. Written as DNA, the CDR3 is TGTGCCAGCAGCTTAGGCCTAGCGGGGGGGAGACATACGCAGTATTTT. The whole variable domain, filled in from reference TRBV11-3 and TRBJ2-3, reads EAGVVQSPRYKIIEKKQPVAFWCNPISGHNTLYWYLQNLGQGPELLIRYENEEAVDDSQLPKDRFSAERLKGVDSTLKIQPAELGDSAVYLCASSLGLAGGRHTQYFGPGTRLTVL.

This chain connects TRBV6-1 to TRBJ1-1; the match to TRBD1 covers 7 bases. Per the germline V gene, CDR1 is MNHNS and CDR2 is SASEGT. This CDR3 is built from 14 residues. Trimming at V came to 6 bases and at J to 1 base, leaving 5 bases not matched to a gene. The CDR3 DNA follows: TGTGCCAGCAGCCCGGGGACAGCGAACACTGAAGCTTTCTTT. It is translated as CASSPGTANTEAFF.

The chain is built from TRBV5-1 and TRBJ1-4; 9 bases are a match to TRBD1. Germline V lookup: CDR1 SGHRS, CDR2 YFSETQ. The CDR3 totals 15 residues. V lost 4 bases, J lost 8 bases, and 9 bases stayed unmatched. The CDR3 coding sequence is TGCGCCAGCAGCCGCACAGGGGGCAAAAACGAAAAACTGTTTTTT. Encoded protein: CASSRTGGKNEKLFF. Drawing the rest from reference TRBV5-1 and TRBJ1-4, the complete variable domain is KAGVTQTPRYLIKTRGQQVTLSCSPISGHRSVSWYQQTPGQGLQFLFEYFSETQRNKGNFPGRFSGRQFSNSRSEMNVSTLELGDSALYLCASSRTGGKNEKLFFGSGTQLSVL.

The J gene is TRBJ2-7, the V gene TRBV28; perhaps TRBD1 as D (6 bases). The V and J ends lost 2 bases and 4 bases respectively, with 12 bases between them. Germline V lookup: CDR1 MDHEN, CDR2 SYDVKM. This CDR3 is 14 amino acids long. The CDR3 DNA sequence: TGTGCCAGCAGTTTAAACCGCAGGGGATACGAGCAGTACGTC. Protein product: CASSLNRRGYEQYV.

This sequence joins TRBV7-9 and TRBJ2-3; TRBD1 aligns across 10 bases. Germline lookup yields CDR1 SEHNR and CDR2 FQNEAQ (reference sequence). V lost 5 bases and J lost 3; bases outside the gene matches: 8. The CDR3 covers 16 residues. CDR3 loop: CASSHGRTGGTDTQYF. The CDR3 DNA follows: TGTGCCAGCAGCCACGGGCGGACAGGGGGGACAGATACGCAGTATTTT.

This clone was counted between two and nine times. The CDR3 nucleotides are TGTGCCATCAGTGGCCCCCCAGGGGGGTTAGGGTATGGCTACACCTTC. It is translated as CAISGPPGGLGYGYTF. The chain is built from TRBV10-3 and TRBJ1-2, with 7 bases identical to TRBD1. V lost 4 bases to trimming and J lost 5 bases; unmatched junction nucleotides: 13. Germline V CDR1 and CDR2: ENHRY, SYGVKD. This CDR3 is 16 amino acids long.

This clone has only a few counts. The CDR3 is CASSAGTDNQPQHF. CDR3 DNA: TGTGCCAGCAGCGCCGGGACAGACAATCAGCCCCAGCATTTT. The chain recombines TRBV9 with TRBJ1-5; 7 nucleotides agree with TRBD1. CDR3 length: 14 amino acids. Trimming took 3 bases from V and 3 from J; bases not matched to a gene: 3. CDR1 is SGDLS and CDR2 is YYNGEE in the germline V gene.

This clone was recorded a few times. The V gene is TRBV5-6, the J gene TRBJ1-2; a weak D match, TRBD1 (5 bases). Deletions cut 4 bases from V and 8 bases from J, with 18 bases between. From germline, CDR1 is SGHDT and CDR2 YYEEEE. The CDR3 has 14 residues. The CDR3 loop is CASSAGVGVRGYTF. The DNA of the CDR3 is TGTGCCAGCAGCGCTGGAGTAGGGGTACGGGGCTACACCTTC.

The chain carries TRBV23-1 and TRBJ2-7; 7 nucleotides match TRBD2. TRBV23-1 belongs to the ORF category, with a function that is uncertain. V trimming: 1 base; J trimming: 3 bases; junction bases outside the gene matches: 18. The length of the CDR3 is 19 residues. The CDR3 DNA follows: TGCGCCAGCAGTCAATTAAGAGTTCGTGTGCGGGGGACCTGCTACGAGCAGTACGTC. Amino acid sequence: CASSQLRVRVRGTCYEQYV.

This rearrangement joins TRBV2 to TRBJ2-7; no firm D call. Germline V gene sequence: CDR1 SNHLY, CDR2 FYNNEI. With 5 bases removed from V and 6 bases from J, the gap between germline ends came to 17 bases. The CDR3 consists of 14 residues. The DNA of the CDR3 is TGTGCCAGCAGTCCAGGTGTCCTCTCAGGCGAGCAGTACTTC. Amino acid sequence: CASSPGVLSGEQYF.

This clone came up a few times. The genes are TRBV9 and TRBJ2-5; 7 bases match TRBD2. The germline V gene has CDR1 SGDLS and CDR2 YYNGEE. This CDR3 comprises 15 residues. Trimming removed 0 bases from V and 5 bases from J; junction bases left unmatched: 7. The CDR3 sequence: CASSVGPGGEETQYF. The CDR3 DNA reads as TGTGCCAGCAGCGTAGGACCGGGGGGAGAGGAGACCCAGTACTTC.

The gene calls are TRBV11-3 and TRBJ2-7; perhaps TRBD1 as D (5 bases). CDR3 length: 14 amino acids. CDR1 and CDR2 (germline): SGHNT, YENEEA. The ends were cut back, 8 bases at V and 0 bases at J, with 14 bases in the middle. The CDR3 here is CASAQVRGSYEQYF. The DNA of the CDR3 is TGTGCCAGCGCTCAAGTAAGGGGCTCCTACGAGCAGTACTTC.

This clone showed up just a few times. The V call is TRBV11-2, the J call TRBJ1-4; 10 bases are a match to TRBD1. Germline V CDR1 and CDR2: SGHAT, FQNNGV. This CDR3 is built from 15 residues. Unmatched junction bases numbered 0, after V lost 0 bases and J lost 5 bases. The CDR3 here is CASSLEGQGNEKLFF. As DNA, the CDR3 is TGTGCCAGCAGCTTAGAGGGACAGGGGAATGAAAAACTGTTTTTT. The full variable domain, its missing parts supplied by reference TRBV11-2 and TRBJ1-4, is EAGVAQSPRYKIIEKRQSVAFWCNPISGHATLYWYQQILGQGPKLLIQFQNNGVVDDSQLPKDRFSAERLKGVDSTLKIQPAKLEDSAVYLCASSLEGQGNEKLFFGSGTQLSVL.

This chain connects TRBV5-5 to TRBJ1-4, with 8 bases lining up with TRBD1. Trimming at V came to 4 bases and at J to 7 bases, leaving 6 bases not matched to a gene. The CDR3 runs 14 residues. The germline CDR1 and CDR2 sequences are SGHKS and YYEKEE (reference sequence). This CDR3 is CASSLDRGGEKLFF. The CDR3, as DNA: TGTGCCAGCAGCCTTGACAGGGGCGGTGAAAAACTGTTTTTT.

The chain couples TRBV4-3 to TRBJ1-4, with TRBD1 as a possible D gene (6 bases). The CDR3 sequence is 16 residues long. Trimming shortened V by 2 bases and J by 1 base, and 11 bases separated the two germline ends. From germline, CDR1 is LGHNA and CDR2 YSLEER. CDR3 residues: CASSQFSRGTNEKLFF. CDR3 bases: TGCGCCAGCAGCCAATTTTCCAGGGGAACTAATGAAAAACTGTTTTTT.

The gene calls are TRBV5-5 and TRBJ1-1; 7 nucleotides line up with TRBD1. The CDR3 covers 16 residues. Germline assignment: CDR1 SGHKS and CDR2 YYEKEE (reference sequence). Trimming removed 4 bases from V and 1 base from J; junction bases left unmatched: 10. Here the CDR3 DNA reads TGTGCCAGCAGCGGCGCCGGGACAGAGAGGAACACTGAAGCTTTCTTT. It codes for CASSGAGTERNTEAFF.

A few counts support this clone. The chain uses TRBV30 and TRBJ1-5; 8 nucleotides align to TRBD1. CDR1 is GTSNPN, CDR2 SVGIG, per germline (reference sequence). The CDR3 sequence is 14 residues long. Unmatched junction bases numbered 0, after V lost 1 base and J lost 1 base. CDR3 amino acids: CAWSGTGSNQPQHF. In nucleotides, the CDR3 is TGTGCCTGGAGTGGGACAGGGAGCAATCAGCCCCAGCATTTT.